The 12 T cell receptor beta chains below all came from one sample that was sequenced in a study of T-cell memory formation after mild COVID-19. TCRdb re-called the 5' RACE reads with MiXCR, one entry per CDR3 protein. The table includes about 390,000 distinct CDR3 sequences, under 25% detected once. Sequenced: PBMCs or a T cell subset sorted from them (not recorded which). The source is an adult woman who had mild COVID-19 (a few samples of this study predate the infection). Cell type and time point are not known.

Only a few counts were recorded for this clonotype. The chain combines TRBV20-1 with TRBJ2-7, with a weak D call TRBD1 (6 bases). V was clipped by 0 bases and J by 3 bases, with 15 bases between them. CDR3 size: 15 residues. The germline V gene has CDR1 DFQATT and CDR2 SNEGSKA (reference sequence). CDR3 DNA: TGCAGTGCTAGAGATCCGGCAGGGGTAAGCTACGAGCAGTACTTC. This codes for CSARDPAGVSYEQYF.

As regards this clonotype: The junction departs from germline at one end; a sequencing error may be responsible. J is TRBJ1-1 and V is TRBV5-4; D ambiguous. This CDR3 region has 14 residues. Per the germline V gene, CDR1 is SGHNT and CDR2 is YYREEE (reference sequence). CDR3 residues: CASTLGHDNTEAFF. As DNA, the CDR3 is TGTGCCAGCACCTTGGGTCATGATAACACTGAAGCTTTCTTT.

The table lists this clonotype with a few counts. The chain links TRBV27 to TRBJ1-6; 11 nucleotides line up with TRBD1. The germline V gene encodes CDR1 MNHEY and CDR2 SMNVEV (reference sequence). The V and J ends lost 4 bases and 7 bases, in that order; junction bases with no gene match: 3. The CDR3 totals 15 residues. Written as DNA, the CDR3 is TGTGCCAGCAGTTCGGACAGGGGGCGAAATTCACCCCTCCACTTT. This sequence encodes CASSSDRGRNSPLHF.

This clonotype was seen only a few times. The chain is built from TRBV6-5 and TRBJ1-3; the D is unclear. The germline gives CDR1 MNHEY, CDR2 SVGAGI. Trimming took off 6 bases at V and 0 bases at J, with 6 bases between the two ends. The CDR3 contains 13 residues. The CDR3 spells CASSHGSGNTIYF. The CDR3 bases are TGTGCCAGCAGCCACGGCTCTGGAAACACCATATATTTT.

The chain combines TRBV4-3 with TRBJ1-2, with D possibly TRBD1 on 6 matching bases. V lost 0 bases to trimming and J lost 5 bases, with 16 bases between them. Germline V gene data show CDR1 as LGHNA and CDR2 as YSLEER. This CDR3 comprises 16 residues. CDR3 bases: TGCGCCAGCAGCCAAGATCGGGCGCAGGGGAGGTATGGCTACACCTTC. It specifies CASSQDRAQGRYGYTF.

The chain uses TRBV24-1 and TRBJ1-1; 7 bases line up with TRBD1. CDR3 length: 15 amino acids. CDR1 and CDR2 (germline): KGHDR, SFDVKD. The J segment lost 1 base and the V segment lost 4 bases, leaving 5 bases of the junction unmatched. The CDR3 region has the DNA TGTGCCACCAGTGAACCTAGACAGGGGAACACTGAAGCTTTCTTT. Protein product: CATSEPRQGNTEAFF.

This chain uses TRBV24-1 with TRBJ1-2; D remains unclear. Between the trimmed V and J ends, which lost 1 base and 8 bases, there was a span of 7 bases. This CDR3 contains 12 residues. Looked up from germline, CDR1 is KGHDR and CDR2 is SFDVKD. The CDR3 protein is CATSDFRTGYTF. In DNA, the CDR3 is TGTGCCACCAGTGATTTCAGGACCGGCTACACCTTC.

This clonotype has only a few counts. The V call is TRBV20-1, the J call TRBJ1-4, with a possible D match to TRBD1 (6 bases). The CDR3 extends over 14 amino acids. V shed 3 bases and J shed 4 bases, with 12 bases lying between them. Germline V CDR1 and CDR2: DFQATT, SNEGSKA (reference sequence). The CDR3 sequence is CSASPDRNNEKLFF. The CDR3 nucleotides read TGCAGTGCTAGCCCAGACAGGAATAATGAAAAACTGTTTTTT.

The gene calls are TRBV10-3 and TRBJ2-5; 10 nucleotides align to TRBD1. CDR3 length: 15 amino acids. Germline CDR1 reads ENHRY; CDR2 reads SYGVKD. V shed 6 bases and J 1 base; nucleotides not matched to a gene: 5. The CDR3 loop reads CAIRTDRGPQETQYF. CDR3 DNA sequence: TGTGCCATCAGAACAGACAGGGGGCCCCAAGAGACCCAGTACTTC.

This sequence joins TRBV7-2 and TRBJ2-3, with D unclear. V was cut by 5 bases and J by 2 bases, with 14 bases left in between. The V gene's germline CDR1 is SGHTA and CDR2 FQGNSA. CDR3 size: 15 residues. CDR3 coding DNA: TGTGCCAGCAGCCGCGTCAATCTCCCCACAGATACGCAGTATTTT. Protein product: CASSRVNLPTDTQYF.

This clonotype has only a few counts. This chain uses TRBV12-3 or TRBV12-4 with TRBJ1-2; 9 bases are shared with TRBD1. The CDR3 is made up of 15 amino acids. The ends lost 5 bases at V and 4 bases at J; junction bases unmatched: 8. The CDR3 loop reads CASSDPGQGFYGYTF. The CDR3 coding sequence is TGTGCCAGCAGTGATCCGGGACAGGGTTTCTATGGCTACACCTTC.

A few counts support this clonotype. The chain is built from TRBV6-5 and TRBJ2-3, with 7 bases lining up with TRBD1. The CDR3 spans 16 residues. Looked up from germline, CDR1 is MNHEY and CDR2 is SVGAGI. The ends lost 7 bases at V and 0 bases at J; junction bases unmatched: 10. Written as DNA, the CDR3 is TGTGCCAGCACAGAAAGGGACAGTTCTAGCACAGATACGCAGTATTTT. This gives the protein CASTERDSSSTDTQYF.